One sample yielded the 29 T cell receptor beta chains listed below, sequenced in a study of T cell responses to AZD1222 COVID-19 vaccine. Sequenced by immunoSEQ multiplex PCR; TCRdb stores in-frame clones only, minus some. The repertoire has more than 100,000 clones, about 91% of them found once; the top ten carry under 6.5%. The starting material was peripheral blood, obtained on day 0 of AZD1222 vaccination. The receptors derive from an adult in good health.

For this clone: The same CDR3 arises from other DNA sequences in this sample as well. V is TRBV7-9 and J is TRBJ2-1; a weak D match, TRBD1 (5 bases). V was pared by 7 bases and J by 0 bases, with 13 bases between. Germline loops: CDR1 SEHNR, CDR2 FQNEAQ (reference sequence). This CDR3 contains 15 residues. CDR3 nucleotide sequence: TGTGCCAGCATCCCCACAGGTTCCTCCTACAATGAGCAGTTCTTC. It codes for CASIPTGSSYNEQFF.

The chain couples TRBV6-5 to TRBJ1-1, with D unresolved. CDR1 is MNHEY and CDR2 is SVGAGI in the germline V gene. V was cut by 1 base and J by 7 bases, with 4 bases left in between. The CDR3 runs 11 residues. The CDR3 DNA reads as TGTGCCAGCAGTTACTGGGGTGAAGCTTTCTTT. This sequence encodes CASSYWGEAFF.

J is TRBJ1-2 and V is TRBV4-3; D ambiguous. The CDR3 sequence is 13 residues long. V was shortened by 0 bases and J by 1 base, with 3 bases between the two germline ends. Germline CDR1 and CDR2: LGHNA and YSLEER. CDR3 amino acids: CASSQDFNYGYTF. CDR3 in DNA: TGCGCCAGCAGCCAAGATTTTAACTATGGCTACACCTTC.

The CDR3 DNA is TGTGCCAGCAGCGTAGAGGGAGGGGGGCGTAACAATGAGCAGTTCTTC. Protein sequence: CASSVEGGGRNNEQFF. The genes are TRBV9 and TRBJ2-1; D possibly corresponds to TRBD2 (7 bases). This CDR3 is 16 amino acids long. CDR1 and CDR2 (germline): SGDLS, YYNGEE. V was clipped by 0 bases and J by 5 bases, with 15 bases between them. The whole variable domain, filled in from reference TRBV9 and TRBJ2-1, reads DSGVTQTPKHLITATGQRVTLRCSPRSGDLSVYWYQQSLDQGLQFLIQYYNGEERAKGNILERFSAQQFPDLHSELNLSSLELGDSALYFCASSVEGGGRNNEQFFGPGTRLTVL.

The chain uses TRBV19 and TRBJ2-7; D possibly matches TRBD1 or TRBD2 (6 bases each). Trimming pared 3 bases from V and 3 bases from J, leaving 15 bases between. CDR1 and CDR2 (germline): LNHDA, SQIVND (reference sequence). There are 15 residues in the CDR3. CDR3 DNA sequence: TGTGCCAGTAGTATTATGGGGGGCGCAGGCTACGAGCAGTACTTC. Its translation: CASSIMGGAGYEQYF.

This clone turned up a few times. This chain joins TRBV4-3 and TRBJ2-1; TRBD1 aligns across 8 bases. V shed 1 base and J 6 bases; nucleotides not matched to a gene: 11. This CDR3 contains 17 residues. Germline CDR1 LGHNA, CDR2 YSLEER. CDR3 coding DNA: TGCGCCAGCAGCCAAGCTCTTACTACAGGGGGGACCAATGAGCAGTTCTTC. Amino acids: CASSQALTTGGTNEQFF.

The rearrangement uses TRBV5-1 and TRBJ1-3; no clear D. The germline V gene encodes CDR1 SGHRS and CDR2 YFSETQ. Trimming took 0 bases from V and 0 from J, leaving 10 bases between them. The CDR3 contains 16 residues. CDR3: CASSLAGWDSGNTIYF. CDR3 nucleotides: TGCGCCAGCAGCTTGGCCGGGTGGGACTCTGGAAACACCATATATTTT.

CDR3 DNA sequence: TGTGCCACCAAGGACAGGGGGGGATCGGACACCGGGGAGCTGTTTTTT. As protein: CATKDRGGSDTGELFF. V usage is TRBV6-6 and J usage is TRBJ2-2, with 10 bases identical to TRBD1. J was trimmed by 3 bases and V by 10 bases; bases with no gene match: 11. Germline loops: CDR1 MNHNY, CDR2 SVGAGI (reference sequence). This CDR3 has 16 residues.

This chain's CDR3 is CASSYTDAYGYTF. The CDR3 bases are TGTGCCAGCAGTTACACGGACGCCTATGGCTACACCTTC. This rearrangement joins TRBV6-5 to TRBJ1-2; D gene uncertain. CDR3 length: 13 amino acids. Looked up from germline, CDR1 is MNHEY and CDR2 is SVGAGI. Trimming left V 2 bases short and J 4 bases short, with 8 bases between.

This chain's CDR3 is CASSLRAGSDNEQFF. The DNA of the CDR3 is TGTGCCAGCAGCTTACGAGCGGGGAGTGACAATGAGCAGTTCTTC. The rearrangement uses TRBV11-2 and TRBJ2-1, with 7 nucleotides matching TRBD2. The germline V gene has CDR1 SGHAT and CDR2 FQNNGV. The junction had 6 bases not matched to a gene; V was cut back by 2 bases and J by 5 bases. The CDR3 is 15 amino acids.

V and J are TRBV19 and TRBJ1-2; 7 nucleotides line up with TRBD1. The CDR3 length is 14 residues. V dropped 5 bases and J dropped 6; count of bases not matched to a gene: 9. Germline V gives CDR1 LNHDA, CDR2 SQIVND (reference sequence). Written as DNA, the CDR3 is TGTGCCAGTAGTCGCCAAGGACAGGCTGATGGCTACACCTTC. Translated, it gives CASSRQGQADGYTF.

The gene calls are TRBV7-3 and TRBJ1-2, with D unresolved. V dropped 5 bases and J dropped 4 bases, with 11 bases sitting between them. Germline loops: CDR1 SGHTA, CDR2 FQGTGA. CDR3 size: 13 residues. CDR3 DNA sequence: TGTGCCAGCAGCGAGGGTGTCGGCTATGGCTACACCTTC. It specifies CASSEGVGYGYTF.

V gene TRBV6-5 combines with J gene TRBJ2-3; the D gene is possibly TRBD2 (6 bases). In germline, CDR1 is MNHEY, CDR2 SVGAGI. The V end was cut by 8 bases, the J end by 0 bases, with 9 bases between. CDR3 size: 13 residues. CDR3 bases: TGTGCCAGCCTTGGGGGGAGCACAGATACGCAGTATTTT. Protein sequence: CASLGGSTDTQYF.

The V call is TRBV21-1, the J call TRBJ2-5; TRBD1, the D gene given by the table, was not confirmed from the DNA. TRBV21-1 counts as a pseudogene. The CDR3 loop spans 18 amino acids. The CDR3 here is CASSRRDRGLAVFETQYF. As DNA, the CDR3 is TGTGCCAGTTCCCGCAGGGACAGGGGGCTCGCCGTGTTTGAGACCCAGTACTTC.

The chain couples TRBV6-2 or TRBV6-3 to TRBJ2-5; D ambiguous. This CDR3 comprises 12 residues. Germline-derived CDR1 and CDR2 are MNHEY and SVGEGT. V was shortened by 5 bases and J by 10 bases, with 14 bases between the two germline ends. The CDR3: CASSRTRLDQYF. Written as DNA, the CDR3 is TGTGCCAGCAGTCGGACCCGCCTCGACCAGTACTTC.

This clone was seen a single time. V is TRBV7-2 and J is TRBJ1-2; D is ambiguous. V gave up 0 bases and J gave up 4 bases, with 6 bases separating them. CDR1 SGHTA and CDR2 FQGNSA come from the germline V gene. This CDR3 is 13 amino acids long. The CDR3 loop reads CASSLAQVYGYTF. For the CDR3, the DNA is TGTGCCAGCAGCTTAGCGCAGGTCTATGGCTACACCTTC.

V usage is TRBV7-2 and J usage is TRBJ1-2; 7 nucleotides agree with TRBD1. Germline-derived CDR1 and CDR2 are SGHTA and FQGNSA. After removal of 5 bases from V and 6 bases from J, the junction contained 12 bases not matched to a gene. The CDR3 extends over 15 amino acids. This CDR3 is CASSNRQGPLNGYTF. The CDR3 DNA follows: TGTGCCAGCAGCAACAGACAGGGCCCCTTGAATGGCTACACCTTC.

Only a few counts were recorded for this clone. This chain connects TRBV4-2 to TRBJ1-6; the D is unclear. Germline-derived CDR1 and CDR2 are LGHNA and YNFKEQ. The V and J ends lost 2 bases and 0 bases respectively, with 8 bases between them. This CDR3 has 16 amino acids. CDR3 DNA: TGTGCCAGCAGCCAAACCCGGGTCTCCTATAATTCACCCCTCCACTTT. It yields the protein CASSQTRVSYNSPLHF.

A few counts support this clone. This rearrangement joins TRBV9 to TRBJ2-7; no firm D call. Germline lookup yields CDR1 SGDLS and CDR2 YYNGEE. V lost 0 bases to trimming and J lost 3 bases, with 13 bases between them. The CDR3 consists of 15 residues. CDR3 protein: CASSVAGSPDYEQYF. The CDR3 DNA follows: TGTGCCAGCAGCGTAGCTGGAAGCCCGGACTACGAGCAGTACTTC.

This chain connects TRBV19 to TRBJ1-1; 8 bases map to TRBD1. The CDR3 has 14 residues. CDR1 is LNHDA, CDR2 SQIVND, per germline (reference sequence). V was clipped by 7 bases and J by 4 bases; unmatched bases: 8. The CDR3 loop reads CASIPTGVGTEAFF. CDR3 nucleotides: TGTGCCAGTATCCCGACAGGGGTGGGCACTGAAGCTTTCTTT.

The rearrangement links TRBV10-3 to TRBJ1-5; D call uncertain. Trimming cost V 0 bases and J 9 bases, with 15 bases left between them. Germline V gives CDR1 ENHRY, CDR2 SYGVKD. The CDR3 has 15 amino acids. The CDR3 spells CAISESIAPPRPQHF. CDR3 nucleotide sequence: TGTGCCATCAGTGAGTCGATAGCCCCCCCCCGGCCCCAGCATTTT.

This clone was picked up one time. The CDR3, as DNA: TGCGCCAGCAGCCCTGAGATTAACACTGAAGCTTTCTTT. Its translation is CASSPEINTEAFF. The V call is TRBV5-1, the J call TRBJ1-1; no firm D call. The CDR3 loop spans 13 amino acids. V was trimmed by 4 bases and J by 2 bases, leaving 9 bases between them. Germline-derived CDR1 and CDR2 are SGHRS and YFSETQ.

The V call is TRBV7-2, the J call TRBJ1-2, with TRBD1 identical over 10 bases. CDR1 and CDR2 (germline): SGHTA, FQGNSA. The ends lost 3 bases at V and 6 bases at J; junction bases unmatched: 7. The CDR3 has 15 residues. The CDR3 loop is CASSFGSGQGNGYTF. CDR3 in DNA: TGTGCCAGCAGCTTTGGATCGGGACAGGGGAATGGCTACACCTTC.

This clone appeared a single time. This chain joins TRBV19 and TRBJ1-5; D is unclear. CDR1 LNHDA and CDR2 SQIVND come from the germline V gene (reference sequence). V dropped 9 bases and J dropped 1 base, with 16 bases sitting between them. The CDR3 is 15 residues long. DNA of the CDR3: TGTGCCAGCACTACCATCGCGATCAGCAATCAGCCCCAGCATTTT. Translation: CASTTIAISNQPQHF. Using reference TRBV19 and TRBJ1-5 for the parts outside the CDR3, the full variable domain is DGGITQSPKYLFRKEGQNVTLSCEQNLNHDAMYWYRQDPGQGLRLIYYSQIVNDFQKGDIAEGYSVSREKKESFPLTVTSAQKNPTAFYLCASTTIAISNQPQHFGDGTRLSIL.

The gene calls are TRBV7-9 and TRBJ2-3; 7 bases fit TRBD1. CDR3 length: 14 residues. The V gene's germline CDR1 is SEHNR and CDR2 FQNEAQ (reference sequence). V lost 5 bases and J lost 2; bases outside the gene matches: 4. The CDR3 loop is CASSVGTATDTQYF. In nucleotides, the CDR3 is TGTGCCAGCAGCGTCGGGACAGCCACAGATACGCAGTATTTT.

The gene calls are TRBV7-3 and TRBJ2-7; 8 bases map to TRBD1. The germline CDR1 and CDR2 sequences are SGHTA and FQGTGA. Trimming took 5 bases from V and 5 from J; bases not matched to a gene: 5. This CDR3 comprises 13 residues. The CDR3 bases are TGTGCCAGCAGCCTTACAGGGGGTGACGAGCAGTACTTC. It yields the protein CASSLTGGDEQYF.

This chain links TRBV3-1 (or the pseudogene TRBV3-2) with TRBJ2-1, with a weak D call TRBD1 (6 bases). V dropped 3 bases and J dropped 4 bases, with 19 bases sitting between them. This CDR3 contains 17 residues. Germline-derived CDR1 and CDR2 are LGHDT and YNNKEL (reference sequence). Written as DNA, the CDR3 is TGTGCCAGCAGCCAGCAACCAGGGGCCGTCTTTTACAATGAGCAGTTCTTC. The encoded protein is CASSQQPGAVFYNEQFF.

The CDR3 DNA follows: TGTGCCAGCAGCAAAGCCGTTATTGAACAGGCCGATCAGCCCCAGCATTTT. Its translation is CASSKAVIEQADQPQHF. The rearrangement links TRBV21-1 to TRBJ1-5; the D call in the table, TRBD1, was not verified against the DNA. TRBV21-1 is reported as a pseudogene. CDR3 size: 17 residues.

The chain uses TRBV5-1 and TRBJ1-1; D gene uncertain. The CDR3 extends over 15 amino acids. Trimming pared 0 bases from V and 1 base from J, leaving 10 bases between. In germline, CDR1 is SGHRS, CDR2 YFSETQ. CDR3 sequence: CASSLGASGNTEAFF. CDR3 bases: TGCGCCAGCAGCTTGGGCGCGTCGGGGAACACTGAAGCTTTCTTT. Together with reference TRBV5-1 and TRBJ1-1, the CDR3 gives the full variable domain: KAGVTQTPRYLIKTRGQQVTLSCSPISGHRSVSWYQQTPGQGLQFLFEYFSETQRNKGNFPGRFSGRQFSNSRSEMNVSTLELGDSALYLCASSLGASGNTEAFFGQGTRLTVV.